This is a list of T cell receptor beta chains from one sample in a study of shared clonotypes between healthy human individuals. Measured with immunoSEQ multiplex PCR; TCRdb has only the in-frame clones, and not every one. The repertoire holds about 590,000 clones, with 95% to 96% as singletons. What was sequenced was naive CD8+ T cells sorted from blood. The source is a woman aged 30 to 39 in good health. Each CDR3 is given with its conserved first and last residue. The order of the fields is J gene, V gene, clone size, D gene, CDR3 DNA, CDR3 protein. D genes are given only for firm matches. The size field is filled for only some rows; it gives once, few, many or a size class.

J: TRBJ1-5; V: TRBV6-5; size: -; D: TRBD1; DNA: TGTGCCAGCAGGGACCGGGACAGTAAATTTTCCGCCCAGCATTTT; CDR3: CASRDRDSKFSAQHF
J: TRBJ2-7; V: TRBV27; size: -; D: TRBD1; DNA: TGTGCCAGCAGTTCAAGGGGGCAGGGCTACGAGCAGTACTTC; CDR3: CASSSRGQGYEQYF
J: TRBJ2-2; V: TRBV5-6; size: -; D: TRBD2; DNA: TGTGCCAGCAGCTTCTATTCCCTAGCGGTCTCGAACACCGGGGAGCTGTTTTTT; CDR3: CASSFYSLAVSNTGELFF
J: TRBJ2-5; V: TRBV15; size: -; D: -; DNA: TGTGCCACCAGCAGAGTGAAGGCAGGGCTTCAAGAGACCCAGTACTTC; CDR3: CATSRVKAGLQETQYF
J: TRBJ2-2; V: TRBV4-1; size: -; D: TRBD2; DNA: TGCGCCAGCAGCCAAGCCCCCGGACTAGCGGCCAACGGGGAGCTGTTTTTT; CDR3: CASSQAPGLAANGELFF
J: TRBJ2-7; V: TRBV28; size: once; D: -; DNA: TGTGCCAGCAGTTTATACCGGGGCTACGAGCAGTACTTC; CDR3: CASSLYRGYEQYF
J: TRBJ2-1; V: TRBV6-5; size: -; D: -; DNA: TGTGCCAGCAGTTACACAGAAGGGAATGAGCAGTTCTTC; CDR3: CASSYTEGNEQFF
J: TRBJ2-1; V: TRBV27; size: -; D: -; DNA: TGTGCCAGCAGGGGGGATAGGAACAATGAGCAGTTCTTC; CDR3: CASRGDRNNEQFF
J: TRBJ2-7; V: TRBV4-1; size: -; D: TRBD2; DNA: TGCGCCAGCAGCCAGGGGGGACTAGCGTTCTCCTACGAGCAGTACTTC; CDR3: CASSQGGLAFSYEQYF
J: TRBJ2-1; V: TRBV30; size: -; D: TRBD2; DNA: TGTGCCTGGCGGGGACTAGCGGGGGTTGAGCAGTTCTTC; CDR3: CAWRGLAGVEQFF
J: TRBJ2-3; V: TRBV7-9; size: -; D: TRBD1; DNA: TGTGCCAGCAGCCCGCAGGGGGCGAGCACAGATACGCAGTATTTT; CDR3: CASSPQGASTDTQYF
J: TRBJ2-7; V: TRBV2; size: -; D: -; DNA: TGTGCCAGCAGTGAAGCAGTTTGGGCCCAGACAAACTACGAGCAGTACTTC; CDR3: CASSEAVWAQTNYEQYF
J: TRBJ1-1; V: TRBV5-1; size: -; D: -; DNA: TGCGCCAGCAGCTTGGGGAATACAATGAACACTGAAGCTTTCTTT; CDR3: CASSLGNTMNTEAFF
J: TRBJ2-7; V: TRBV11-2; size: -; D: -; DNA: TGTGCCAGCAGCTTCCATCGCGCTAGCCAGTACGAGCAGTACTTC; CDR3: CASSFHRASQYEQYF
J: TRBJ2-7; V: TRBV5-1; size: -; D: TRBD2; DNA: TGCGCCAGCAGCTCCACGGGGTTTAGCGGGAGTCAGTACGAGCAGTACTTC; CDR3: CASSSTGFSGSQYEQYF
J: TRBJ2-3; V: TRBV11-2; size: -; D: TRBD2; DNA: TGTGCCAGCAGCCCCGGAGGTAGCGGGGGAAGAAGCACAGATACGCAGTATTTT; CDR3: CASSPGGSGGRSTDTQYF
J: TRBJ1-5; V: TRBV5-1; size: once; D: -; DNA: TGCGCCAGCAGCTTGGGGACTTCTAGCAATCAGCCCCAGCATTTT; CDR3: CASSLGTSSNQPQHF
J: TRBJ2-2; V: TRBV5-4; size: -; D: -; DNA: TGTGCCACAAAGACAGCGGCCGGGGAGCTGTTTTTT; CDR3: CATKTAAGELFF
J: TRBJ1-1; V: TRBV21-1; size: -; D: -; DNA: TGTGCCAGCAGCATTCTTGACAGGGGGCACACTGAAGCTTTCTTT; CDR3: CASSILDRGHTEAFF
J: TRBJ2-7; V: TRBV5-4; size: -; D: -; DNA: TGTGCCAGCAGCTTATCGGAAGACTACGAGCAGTACTTC; CDR3: CASSLSEDYEQYF
J: TRBJ2-2; V: TRBV4-1; size: -; D: TRBD2; DNA: TGCGCCAGCAGAGGAAAAGTACTAGCGGAGTTCGGGGAGCTGTTTTTT; CDR3: CASRGKVLAEFGELFF
J: TRBJ2-7; V: TRBV7-9; size: -; D: TRBD2; DNA: TGTGCCAGCAGCTTTTTAGTAGCGGGGAACTCCTACGAGCAGTACTTC; CDR3: CASSFLVAGNSYEQYF